Shown below are 8 T cell receptor beta chains from a single sample sequenced in a study of T cells in Graves' hyperthyroidism and ophthalmopathy. Amplified TCR beta CDR3 regions derived from RNA transcripts. The HTBI primer set was used in a first-round RT-PCR of the TCR CDR3. TCRdb used MiXCR to reprocess the multiplex PCR reads, holding one entry per CDR3 protein. Of some 720,000 distinct CDR3 sequences in the sample, around 17% were seen once. Sample: blood. The source is a man aged 18 to 29 with Graves' hyperthyroidism.

This clonotype was detected many times. The V call is TRBV18, the J call TRBJ2-2; tentatively, D is TRBD1 or TRBD2 (5 bases each). V was shortened by 0 bases and J by 1 base, with 12 bases between the two germline ends. Germline assignment: CDR1 KGHSH and CDR2 LQKENI. The CDR3 has 17 amino acids. The CDR3 DNA reads TGTGCCAGCTCACCACCGGGGACGGCCTGGAACACCGGGGAGCTGTTTTTT. Its protein product is CASSPPGTAWNTGELFF.

The chain uses TRBV5-1 and TRBJ1-2; 9 bases agree with TRBD1. The germline gives CDR1 SGHRS, CDR2 YFSETQ. The CDR3 is made up of 16 amino acids. The V gene end was trimmed by 5 bases and the J gene end by 8 bases; junction bases not matched to a gene: 16. As DNA, the CDR3 is TGCGCCAGCAGTCCCGACCCACAGGGGGCGGGTCGGGGCTACACCTTC. Translated: CASSPDPQGAGRGYTF.

This clonotype was detected many times. The chain couples TRBV20-1 to TRBJ2-7, with D perhaps TRBD2 (6 bases). This CDR3 comprises 14 residues. Germline loops: CDR1 DFQATT, CDR2 SNEGSKA (reference sequence). Trimming stripped 4 bases from V and 3 bases from J, with 16 bases between. CDR3 sequence (DNA): TGCAGTGCTACTCTGGCGGGATGGGACTACGAGCAGTACTTC. It translates to CSATLAGWDYEQYF.

This clonotype was seen a few times. V and J are TRBV20-1 and TRBJ2-2; D gene unclear. The germline V gene encodes CDR1 DFQATT and CDR2 SNEGSKA (reference sequence). V lost 4 bases and J 4 bases, leaving 10 bases between the germline ends. The CDR3 runs to 13 residues. CDR3 sequence: CSATGGLTGELFF. As DNA, the CDR3 is TGCAGTGCTACAGGCGGCCTCACCGGGGAGCTGTTTTTT.

This clonotype came up many times. This chain connects TRBV20-1 to TRBJ2-7; no firm D call. Germline V lookup: CDR1 DFQATT, CDR2 SNEGSKA (reference sequence). The CDR3 length is 11 residues. Trimming shortened V by 6 bases and J by 3 bases, and 9 bases separated the two germline ends. CDR3 DNA sequence: TGCAGTGCCGAACGATTCTACGAGCAGTACTTC. This gives the protein CSAERFYEQYF.

The rearrangement links TRBV29-1 to TRBJ2-1; 10 nucleotides match TRBD2. CDR3 size: 14 residues. J was trimmed by 9 bases and V by 4 bases; bases with no gene match: 9. Germline loops: CDR1 SQVTM, CDR2 ANQGSEA. The CDR3 region is CSVVWASGGSEQFF. The DNA for the CDR3 is TGCAGCGTTGTTTGGGCTAGCGGGGGCAGTGAGCAGTTCTTC.

Many counts were recorded for this clonotype. This chain's CDR3 is CASSITGEAFF. The CDR3 nucleotides read TGTGCCAGCAGTATAACAGGGGAAGCTTTCTTT. This chain joins TRBV5-8 and TRBJ1-1; possibly TRBD1 for D (6 bases). The CDR3 runs to 11 residues. Germline V lookup: CDR1 SGHTS, CDR2 YDEGEE. Trimming removed 5 bases from V and 8 bases from J, with 10 bases in between.

This clonotype was detected only a few times. This may arise from a read error, as a much more abundant clone is one base away. This rearrangement joins TRBV2 to TRBJ2-2, with D tentatively TRBD1 (6 bases). This CDR3 region has 13 residues. Trimming took 6 bases from V and 3 from J, leaving 8 bases between them. CDR1 and CDR2 (germline): SNHLY, FYNNEI. The CDR3 DNA sequence: TGTGCCAGCAGGTACAGGGACACCGGGGAGCTGTTTTTT. Protein: CASRYRDTGELFF.